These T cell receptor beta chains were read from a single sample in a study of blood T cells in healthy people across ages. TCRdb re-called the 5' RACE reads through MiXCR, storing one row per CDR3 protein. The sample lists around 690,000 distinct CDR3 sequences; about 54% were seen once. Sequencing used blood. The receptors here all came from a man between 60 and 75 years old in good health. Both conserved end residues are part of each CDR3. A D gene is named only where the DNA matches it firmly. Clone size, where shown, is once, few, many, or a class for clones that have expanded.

CDR3: CASSYSRYEQYF; DNA: TGTGCCAGCAGTTACTCTCGCTACGAGCAGTACTTC; D: -; J: TRBJ2-7; V: TRBV6-5; size: few
CDR3: CSVGVGRGYGELFF; DNA: TGCAGCGTTGGGGTCGGGCGCGGGTACGGGGAGCTGTTTTTT; D: -; J: TRBJ2-2; V: TRBV29-1; size: -
CDR3: CASSYQGTGSGANVLTF; DNA: TGTGCCAGCAGTTACCAGGGGACAGGGAGTGGGGCCAACGTCCTGACTTTC; D: TRBD1; J: TRBJ2-6; V: TRBV6-5; size: once
CDR3: CASSKDRGGETQYF; DNA: TGTGCCAGCAGTAAGGACAGGGGCGGGGAGACCCAGTACTTC; D: TRBD1; J: TRBJ2-5; V: TRBV6-1; size: -
CDR3: CASSYEGSPYEQYF; DNA: TGTGCCAGCAGTTACGAGGGGAGCCCCTACGAGCAGTACTTC; D: -; J: TRBJ2-7; V: TRBV6-5; size: few
CDR3: CASSVNRAGELFF; DNA: TGTGCCAGCAGTGTCAACCGGGCCGGGGAGCTGTTTTTT; D: -; J: TRBJ2-2; V: TRBV27; size: -
CDR3: CASTSQWGASPLHF; DNA: TGTGCCAGCACTTCACAATGGGGAGCGTCACCCCTCCACTTT; D: -; J: TRBJ1-6; V: TRBV28; size: -
CDR3: CASSQVLGDIYEQYF; DNA: TGCGCCAGCAGCCAAGTTTTAGGGGACATCTACGAGCAGTACTTC; D: -; J: TRBJ2-7; V: TRBV4-1; size: few
CDR3: CATSDYAGRGTYNEQFF; DNA: TGTGCCACCAGTGATTACGCTGGCAGGGGAACCTACAATGAGCAGTTCTTC; D: -; J: TRBJ2-1; V: TRBV24-1; size: -
CDR3: CSAKRVSGANVLTF; DNA: TGCAGTGCTAAACGGGTCTCTGGGGCCAACGTCCTGACTTTC; D: -; J: TRBJ2-6; V: TRBV20-1; size: few
CDR3: CSAGQGGGYTF; DNA: TGCAGTGCCGGACAGGGCGGGGGCTACACCTTC; D: TRBD1; J: TRBJ1-2; V: TRBV20-1; size: -
CDR3: CSAGGGISYEQYF; DNA: TGCAGTGCTGGCGGGGGGATTTCCTACGAGCAGTACTTC; D: TRBD2; J: TRBJ2-7; V: TRBV20-1; size: -
CDR3: CASSSGGLGSYEQYF; DNA: TGTGCCAGCAGTAGCGGGGGGCTGGGTTCCTACGAGCAGTACTTC; D: TRBD2; J: TRBJ2-7; V: TRBV6-6; size: -
CDR3: CASLIEGNTEAFF; DNA: TGTGCCAGCCTCATCGAGGGCAACACTGAAGCTTTCTTT; D: -; J: TRBJ1-1; V: TRBV18; size: -
CDR3: CASSRSGGPLNEQFF; DNA: TGTGCCAGCTCACGTAGCGGGGGGCCCCTCAATGAGCAGTTCTTC; D: TRBD2; J: TRBJ2-1; V: TRBV18; size: -
CDR3: CASSAGTGGRVQGYTF; DNA: TGTGCCAGCAGCGCCGGGACAGGGGGAAGGGTTCAAGGCTACACCTTC; D: TRBD1; J: TRBJ1-2; V: TRBV7-2; size: few
CDR3: CASSPPTGKFSNQPQHF; DNA: TGTGCCAGCAGCCCCCCTACAGGGAAGTTTAGCAATCAGCCCCAGCATTTT; D: -; J: TRBJ1-5; V: TRBV28; size: -
CDR3: CASSEWGGSTVQETQFF; DNA: TGTGCCAGCAGTGAATGGGGCGGGTCCACTGTACAAGAGACCCAGTTCTTC; D: -; J: TRBJ2-1; V: TRBV25-1; size: few
CDR3: CASSLLESQETQYF; DNA: TGCGCCAGCAGCTTGCTTGAATCACAAGAGACCCAGTACTTC; D: -; J: TRBJ2-5; V: TRBV5-1; size: few
CDR3: CASSEAGLRGEKLFF; DNA: TGTGCCAGCAGTGAAGCCGGCCTCAGGGGTGAAAAACTGTTTTTT; D: -; J: TRBJ1-4; V: TRBV2; size: once
CDR3: CASSPAGAYNEQFF; DNA: TGTGCCAGCAGCCCAGCCGGGGCCTACAATGAGCAGTTCTTC; D: -; J: TRBJ2-1; V: TRBV7-2; size: -
CDR3: CSASVAGGYNSPLHF; DNA: TGCAGTGCCAGCGTGGCAGGGGGCTATAATTCACCCCTCCACTTT; D: TRBD1; J: TRBJ1-6; V: TRBV20-1; size: -
CDR3: CASSHGTSGGAGETQYF; DNA: TGTGCCAGCAGCCACGGGACTAGCGGGGGGGCCGGAGAGACCCAGTACTTC; D: TRBD2; J: TRBJ2-5; V: TRBV4-2; size: -
CDR3: CASGWGLGETQYF; DNA: TGTGCCAGTGGGTGGGGCCTGGGTGAGACCCAGTACTTC; D: -; J: TRBJ2-5; V: TRBV2; size: -
CDR3: CASRQQGGSTDTQYF; DNA: TGTGCCAGCAGGCAACAGGGGGGTAGCACAGATACGCAGTATTTT; D: TRBD1; J: TRBJ2-3; V: TRBV6-1; size: -
CDR3: CVSRRGGTNYGYTF; DNA: TGTGTCAGCAGGAGGGGGGGGACTAACTATGGCTACACCTTC; D: -; J: TRBJ1-2; V: TRBV27; size: -
CDR3: CSARVSGATGELFF; DNA: TGCAGTGCTAGAGTCTCCGGGGCCACCGGGGAGCTGTTTTTT; D: -; J: TRBJ2-2; V: TRBV20-1; size: few
CDR3: CASSYDGVGSYEQYF; DNA: TGTGCCAGCAGTTACGATGGGGTTGGCTCCTACGAGCAGTACTTC; D: -; J: TRBJ2-7; V: TRBV6-6; size: few
CDR3: CASSVPGGLGTEAFF; DNA: TGCGCCAGCAGCGTACCGGGGGGTCTCGGCACTGAAGCTTTCTTT; D: -; J: TRBJ1-1; V: TRBV5-1; size: -
CDR3: CSVTGFSYNEQYF; DNA: TGCAGCGTGACGGGATTCTCCTACAATGAGCAGTACTTC; D: -; J: TRBJ2-7; V: TRBV29-1; size: -
CDR3: CASSASGVGEQYF; DNA: TGCGCCAGCAGCGCTTCGGGGGTAGGAGAGCAGTACTTC; D: -; J: TRBJ2-4; V: TRBV10-1; size: -
CDR3: CAISDLKGPSYNEQFF; DNA: TGTGCCATCAGTGATCTCAAGGGGCCCTCCTACAATGAGCAGTTCTTC; D: -; J: TRBJ2-1; V: TRBV10-3; size: -
CDR3: CASSEYGANYGYTF; DNA: TGTGCCAGCAGTGAATACGGGGCCAACTATGGCTACACCTTC; D: -; J: TRBJ1-2; V: TRBV25-1; size: few
CDR3: CASSQAATSSPETQYF; DNA: TGCGCCAGCAGCCAAGCGGCAACTAGTAGTCCCGAGACCCAGTACTTC; D: -; J: TRBJ2-5; V: TRBV4-1; size: -
CDR3: CSAGIQGWAFF; DNA: TGCAGTGCTGGTATTCAGGGCTGGGCTTTCTTT; D: -; J: TRBJ1-1; V: TRBV20-1; size: -
CDR3: CASSAFGQAYEQYF; DNA: TGTGCCAGCAGTGCCTTCGGACAGGCCTACGAGCAGTACTTC; D: TRBD1; J: TRBJ2-7; V: TRBV25-1; size: few
CDR3: CASSPSRINNEQFF; DNA: TGCGCCAGCAGCCCGTCTAGAATCAACAATGAGCAGTTCTTC; D: -; J: TRBJ2-1; V: TRBV5-1; size: once